This TCR beta chain is from a study of T cells after yellow fever vaccination. Study at large: Investigators sorted EM, EMRA, CM and Tscm memory subsets, relying on CD3, CD45RA, CCR7 and CD95. Some fractions had low cell numbers, and these were prepared with SMART-Seq v4 Ultra Low Input.

TCRdb called the 5' RACE reads again in MiXCR, with one record for every CDR3 protein. The profile covers a few thousand distinct CDR3 sequences, with under 10% appearing a single time and roughly 1.5% taken by the ten largest. This CDR3 is 12 amino acids long. Trimming cost V 0 bases and J 11 bases, with 10 bases left between them. Germline CDR1 and CDR2: LGHNA and YSLEER. Regarding the study as a whole: Contamination by abundant bulk-population clonotypes could be present in FACS-sorted repertoires.

This clonotype was counted ten times or more. The sequenced sample was PBMCs, either bulk or a sorted T-cell subset (CD4+, CD8+, memory, or dextramer-sorted; not recorded which), obtained 15 days after the yellow fever booster vaccination. The receptor's source is a man aged 30 to 45 who received the YFV17D yellow fever vaccine. This chain joins TRBV4-3 and TRBJ1-1; unclear D gene. DNA of the CDR3: TGCGCCAGCAGCCAAGACAGGTTGGGGGCTTTCTTT. This encodes CASSQDRLGAFF.